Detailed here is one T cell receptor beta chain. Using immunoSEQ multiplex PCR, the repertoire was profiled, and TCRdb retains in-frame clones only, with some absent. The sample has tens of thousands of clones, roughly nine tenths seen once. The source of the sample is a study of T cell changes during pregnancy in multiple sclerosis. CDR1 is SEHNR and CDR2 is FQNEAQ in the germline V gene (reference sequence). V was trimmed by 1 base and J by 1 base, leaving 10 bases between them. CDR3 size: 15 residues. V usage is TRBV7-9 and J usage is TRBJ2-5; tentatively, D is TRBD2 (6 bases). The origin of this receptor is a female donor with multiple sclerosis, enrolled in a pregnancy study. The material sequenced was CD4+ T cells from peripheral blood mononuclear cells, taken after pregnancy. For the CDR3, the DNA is TGTGCCAGCAGCTTAGGGTTAGCGGTCCAAGAGACCCAGTACTTC. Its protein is CASSLGLAVQETQYF.